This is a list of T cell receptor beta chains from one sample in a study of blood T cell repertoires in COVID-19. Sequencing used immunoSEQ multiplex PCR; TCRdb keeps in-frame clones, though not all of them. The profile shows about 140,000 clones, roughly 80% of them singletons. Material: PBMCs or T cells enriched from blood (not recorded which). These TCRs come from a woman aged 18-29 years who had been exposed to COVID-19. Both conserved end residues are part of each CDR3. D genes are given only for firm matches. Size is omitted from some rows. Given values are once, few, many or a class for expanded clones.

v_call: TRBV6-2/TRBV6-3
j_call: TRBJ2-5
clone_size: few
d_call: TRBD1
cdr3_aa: CASSPTPQGTQETQYF
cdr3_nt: TGTGCCAGCAGTCCGACCCCACAGGGGACCCAAGAGACCCAGTACTTC

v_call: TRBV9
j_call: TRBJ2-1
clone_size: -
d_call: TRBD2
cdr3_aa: CASSVGIGGRAYNEQFF
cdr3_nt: TGTGCCAGCAGCGTAGGGATCGGCGGGAGGGCCTACAATGAGCAGTTCTTC

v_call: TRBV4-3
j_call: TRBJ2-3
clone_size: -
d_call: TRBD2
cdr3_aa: CASSPTSGSPSDTQYF
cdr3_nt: TGCGCCAGCAGCCCGACTAGCGGGAGTCCATCAGATACGCAGTATTTT

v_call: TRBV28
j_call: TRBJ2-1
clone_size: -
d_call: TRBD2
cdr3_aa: CASSLSIASGSSEQFF
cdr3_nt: TGTGCCAGCAGTTTGAGTATAGCTAGCGGGAGCTCTGAGCAGTTCTTC

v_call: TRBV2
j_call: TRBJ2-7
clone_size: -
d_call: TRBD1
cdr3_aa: CASTGAGTGNNEQYF
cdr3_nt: TGTGCCAGCACTGGCGCCGGGACAGGCAATAACGAGCAGTACTTC

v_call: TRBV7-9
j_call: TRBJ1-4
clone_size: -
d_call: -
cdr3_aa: CASSPGEAEKLFF
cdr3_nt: TGTGCCAGCAGCCCCGGGGAGGCTGAAAAACTGTTTTTT

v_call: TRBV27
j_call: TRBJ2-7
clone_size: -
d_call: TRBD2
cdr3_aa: CASSSKLAEPYEQYF
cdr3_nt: TGTGCCAGCAGTTCAAAACTAGCGGAGCCCTACGAGCAGTACTTC

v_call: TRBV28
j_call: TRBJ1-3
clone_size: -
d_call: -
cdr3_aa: CASSLWQSGNTIYF
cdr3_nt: TGTGCCAGCAGTTTATGGCAGTCTGGAAACACCATATATTTT

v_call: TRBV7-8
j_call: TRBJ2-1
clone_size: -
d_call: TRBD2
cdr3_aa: CASSAATSDNEQFF
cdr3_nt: TGTGCCAGCAGCGCAGCGACTAGCGACAATGAGCAGTTCTTC

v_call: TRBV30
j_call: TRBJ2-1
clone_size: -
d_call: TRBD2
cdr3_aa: CAWTSGLRYEQFF
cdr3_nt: TGTGCCTGGACTAGCGGGTTAAGATATGAGCAGTTCTTC

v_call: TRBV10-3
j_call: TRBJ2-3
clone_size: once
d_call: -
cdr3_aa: CAISVDTTDTQYF
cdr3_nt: TGTGCCATCAGTGTGGACACCACAGATACGCAGTATTTT

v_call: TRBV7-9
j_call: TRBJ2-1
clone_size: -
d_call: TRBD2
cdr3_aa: CASSFGLILAGGTGNEQFF
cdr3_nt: TGTGCCAGCAGCTTTGGGTTAATACTAGCGGGAGGGACTGGTAATGAGCAGTTCTTC